These 25 T cell receptor beta chains were all obtained from the same sample, sequenced in a study of identical twins. A single record per CDR3 protein comes from TCRdb applying MiXCR to the 5' RACE reads. The sample records 350,000 to 500,000 distinct CDR3 sequences, under 20% being singletons. Input material: naive T cells sorted from blood. The origin of the receptors is a man in his fifties or sixties in good health.

The chain carries TRBV20-1 and TRBJ2-3; 16 bases align to TRBD2. The CDR3 is 17 residues long. The germline V gene has CDR1 DFQATT and CDR2 SNEGSKA (reference sequence). The CDR3 DNA reads as TGCAGACCGGGACTAGCGGGAGGGTCTTCTAGCACAGATACGCAGTATTTT. Its protein is CRPGLAGGSSSTDTQYF.

The chain recombines TRBV3-1 with TRBJ2-1, with a possible D match to TRBD2 (6 bases). The CDR3 totals 19 residues. Germline CDR1 and CDR2: LGHDT and YNNKEL (reference sequence). V gave up 0 bases and J gave up 3 bases, with 21 bases separating them. CDR3 DNA: TGTGCCAGCAGCCAAGATTGGGGGTCGCGGGGAGCCCTCTACAATGAGCAGTTCTTC. Encoded protein: CASSQDWGSRGALYNEQFF.

The chain uses TRBV6-1 and TRBJ1-1; D is unresolved. Trimming took off 6 bases at V and 0 bases at J, with 11 bases between the two ends. Per germline, CDR1 MNHNS and CDR2 SASEGT. The CDR3 covers 14 residues. This CDR3 reads CASSPLLLNTEAFF. CDR3 bases: TGTGCCAGCAGCCCATTGCTTTTGAACACTGAAGCTTTCTTT.

This clonotype was seen repeatedly, ten times or more. The rearrangement links TRBV15 to TRBJ1-1; the D is unclear. V was clipped by 0 bases and J by 3 bases, with 17 bases between them. Looked up from germline, CDR1 is LNHNV and CDR2 is YYDKDF (reference sequence). The CDR3 loop spans 17 amino acids. This CDR3 is CATSRDRGEGGDTEAFF. CDR3 DNA: TGTGCCACCAGCAGAGATCGCGGGGAGGGCGGGGACACTGAAGCTTTCTTT.

This clonotype occurred many times. CDR3 nucleotides: TGTGCCAACAGAATTCAGACAGGGGAGCACACCGGGGAGCTGTTTTTT. This gives the protein CANRIQTGEHTGELFF. The chain combines TRBV7-9 with TRBJ2-2, with TRBD1 matching over 8 bases. The CDR3 has 16 amino acids. Germline loops: CDR1 SEHNR, CDR2 FQNEAQ (reference sequence). V lost 10 bases, J lost 3 bases, and 13 bases stayed unmatched.

The sample holds a few counts of this clonotype. The chain links TRBV11-2 to TRBJ2-1; possibly TRBD1 for D (6 bases). V lost 5 bases and J lost 5, with 13 bases in between. CDR1 is SGHAT and CDR2 is FQNNGV in the germline V gene. The CDR3 contains 14 residues. The CDR3 region is CASSLPRTDNEQFF. The CDR3 DNA is TGTGCCAGCAGCCTACCGCGGACAGACAATGAGCAGTTCTTC.

The rearrangement links TRBV27 to TRBJ2-7; D is perhaps TRBD2 (6 bases). V was shortened by 5 bases and J by 3 bases, with 14 bases between the two germline ends. CDR3 length: 14 amino acids. Per germline, CDR1 MNHEY and CDR2 SMNVEV (reference sequence). The CDR3, as DNA: TGTGCCAGCAGTGCCAATGGGAGGAACTACGAGCAGTACTTC. Protein product: CASSANGRNYEQYF.

This clonotype was recorded many times. The J gene is TRBJ2-3, the V gene TRBV20-1, with TRBD1 as a possible D gene (5 bases). CDR3 length: 14 residues. The V end was cut by 5 bases, the J end by 3 bases, with 15 bases between. CDR1 is DFQATT, CDR2 SNEGSKA, per germline (reference sequence). The DNA for the CDR3 is TGCAGTGCTCCTCCTCAGGGTTGGACAGATACGCAGTATTTT. This sequence encodes CSAPPQGWTDTQYF.

There are a few counts of this clonotype. This sequence joins TRBV9 and TRBJ2-7; 7 bases agree with TRBD1. The ends lost 1 base at V and 7 bases at J; junction bases unmatched: 11. The CDR3 sequence is 15 residues long. Per the germline V gene, CDR1 is SGDLS and CDR2 is YYNGEE. CDR3 sequence (DNA): TGTGCCAGCAGCGTAAAGGGACAGCCCCCCGGGGAGCAGTACTTC. Protein product: CASSVKGQPPGEQYF.

This clonotype was observed many times. The V call is TRBV6-5, the J call TRBJ2-1; 11 nucleotides match TRBD2. Trimming removed 3 bases from V and 4 bases from J; junction bases left unmatched: 5. CDR1 MNHEY and CDR2 SVGAGI come from the germline V gene. The CDR3 covers 16 residues. The CDR3 DNA reads TGTGCCAGCAGTTATCCCACTAGCGGGGGTTACAATGAGCAGTTCTTC. Its protein is CASSYPTSGGYNEQFF.

This clonotype was counted at least ten times. The chain carries TRBV5-1 and TRBJ2-5; 10 positions agree with TRBD2. Germline CDR1 reads SGHRS; CDR2 reads YFSETQ. The CDR3 is 15 residues long. With 5 bases clipped from V and 5 bases from J, the junction kept 9 bases outside the gene matches. In nucleotides, the CDR3 is TGCGCCAGCAGTTTCGCTAGCGGGAGCGAGGAGACCCAGTACTTC. It is translated as CASSFASGSEETQYF.

This clonotype occurred a few times. The J gene is TRBJ2-3, the V gene TRBV28; a possible D gene is TRBD2 (5 bases). This CDR3 is built from 15 residues. V was trimmed by 7 bases and J by 1 base, leaving 15 bases between them. Germline lookup yields CDR1 MDHEN and CDR2 SYDVKM. CDR3 in amino acids: CASTRGHYRTDTQYF. DNA for the CDR3: TGTGCCAGCACCCGGGGTCACTATCGCACAGATACGCAGTATTTT.

This chain connects TRBV20-1 to TRBJ2-1; unclear D gene. The V and J ends lost 7 bases and 4 bases respectively, with 17 bases between them. CDR3 size: 14 residues. The germline V gene has CDR1 DFQATT and CDR2 SNEGSKA (reference sequence). The DNA for the CDR3 is TGCAGTGTTCTTAACACTGGCTCATACAATGAGCAGTTCTTC. Amino acids: CSVLNTGSYNEQFF.

This clonotype was picked up many times. V gene TRBV19 combines with J gene TRBJ2-1; 9 nucleotides agree with TRBD1. The CDR3 contains 15 residues. Trimming took 4 bases from V and 8 from J; bases not matched to a gene: 9. Germline CDR1 LNHDA, CDR2 SQIVND (reference sequence). The CDR3 loop is CASSTRDRVWDEQFF. The CDR3 DNA reads TGTGCCAGTAGTACGAGGGACAGGGTATGGGATGAGCAGTTCTTC.

The chain links TRBV12-5 to TRBJ2-5; 8 nucleotides agree with TRBD1. V lost 0 bases, J lost 5 bases, and 14 bases stayed unmatched. From germline, CDR1 is LGHNT and CDR2 FRNRAP. The CDR3 loop spans 18 amino acids. This CDR3 is CASGLVYNETGELETQYF. The CDR3 DNA sequence: TGTGCTAGTGGTTTGGTATATAATGAGACAGGGGAGTTGGAGACCCAGTACTTC.

The chain is built from TRBV6-5 and TRBJ2-7; D tentatively fits TRBD1 or TRBD2 (6 bases each). The CDR3 runs 14 residues. With 2 bases removed from V and 3 bases from J, the gap between germline ends came to 11 bases. The germline V gene encodes CDR1 MNHEY and CDR2 SVGAGI. CDR3 region: CASSYRQDYYEQYF. CDR3 coding DNA: TGTGCCAGCAGTTACCGACAGGACTACTACGAGCAGTACTTC.

This clonotype was found a few times. The genes are TRBV10-3 and TRBJ2-7; 10 bases are shared with TRBD1. V shed 6 bases, J shed 5 bases, and the junction held 4 bases outside the gene matches. Germline V CDR1 and CDR2: ENHRY, SYGVKD. The CDR3 has 13 residues. The CDR3: CAIRPGQGNEQYF. As DNA, the CDR3 is TGTGCCATCAGACCGGGACAGGGGAACGAGCAGTACTTC.

The chain uses TRBV11-1 and TRBJ2-7; 7 positions agree with TRBD1. With V trimmed by 8 bases and J by 0 bases, 7 bases remained unmatched. Germline assignment: CDR1 SGHAT and CDR2 FQDESV (reference sequence). The CDR3 runs 14 residues. CDR3 region: CASGTRTGSYEQYF. CDR3 bases: TGTGCCAGCGGCACAAGGACAGGCTCCTACGAGCAGTACTTC.

This clonotype was picked up a small number of times. This chain uses TRBV15 with TRBJ2-1; D is uncertain. The CDR3 consists of 11 residues. The V gene lost 11 bases and the J gene lost 4 bases, with 9 bases spanning the gap. From germline, CDR1 is LNHNV and CDR2 YYDKDF (reference sequence). The CDR3 spells CAAGSYNEQFF. As DNA, the CDR3 is TGTGCCGCCGGGTCTTACAATGAGCAGTTCTTC.

This clonotype has a count of ten or more. This chain links TRBV12-3 or TRBV12-4 with TRBJ1-1; weak D call: TRBD1 (5 bases). This CDR3 region has 14 residues. Trimming left V 5 bases short and J 6 bases short, with 16 bases between. CDR3 nucleotide sequence: TGTGCCAGCAGTCCGATGGGGGGGGGAGCTGAAGCTTTCTTT. This translates into CASSPMGGGAEAFF.

J is TRBJ2-5 and V is TRBV12-2. TRBV12-2 is a listed pseudogene. This CDR3 is built from 11 residues. The chain's CDR3 is CASRRRETQYF. As DNA, the CDR3 is TGTGCAAGTCGCCGAAGGGAGACCCAGTACTTC.

The chain couples TRBV10-3 to TRBJ2-1; D is unresolved. Trimming removed 7 bases at V and 4 bases at J, with 11 bases between. Germline V lookup: CDR1 ENHRY, CDR2 SYGVKD. The CDR3 consists of 13 residues. The CDR3 sequence is CAITRTEYNEQFF. The DNA of the CDR3 is TGTGCCATCACCAGGACGGAGTACAATGAGCAGTTCTTC.

This clonotype was seen a few times. The genes are TRBV24-1 and TRBJ2-1; 10 bases fit TRBD2. CDR1 and CDR2 (germline): KGHDR, SFDVKD. The V gene end was trimmed by 3 bases and the J gene end by 8 bases; junction bases not matched to a gene: 9. This CDR3 has 16 amino acids. The CDR3, as DNA: TGTGCCACCAGTGATCGGAGAGCGGGAGGGCCCTATGAGCAGTTCTTC. Protein sequence: CATSDRRAGGPYEQFF.

At least ten counts were recorded for this clonotype. V and J are TRBV18 and TRBJ2-5; no clear D. The V end was cut by 3 bases, the J end by 1 base, with 6 bases between. The CDR3 has 13 residues. Germline loops: CDR1 KGHSH, CDR2 LQKENI. The CDR3 DNA sequence: TGTGCCAGCTCACCGACCATCCAAGAGACCCAGTACTTC. Amino acid sequence: CASSPTIQETQYF.

This rearrangement joins TRBV7-9 to TRBJ2-2; D is unclear. Trimming left V 3 bases short and J 0 bases short, with 11 bases between. In germline, CDR1 is SEHNR, CDR2 FQNEAQ (reference sequence). This CDR3 is 16 amino acids long. The CDR3 DNA sequence: TGTGCCAGCAGCTTTTATGAAGGACCGAACACCGGGGAGCTGTTTTTT. Its translation is CASSFYEGPNTGELFF.